This passage covers 30 T cell receptor beta chains from one sample sequenced in a study of T-cell reconstitution after alpha-beta-depleted transplantation in children. The library targeted TCRbeta and was prepared with unique molecular identifiers. TCRdb processed the PCR reads anew with MiXCR; each CDR3 protein has one entry. The sample has some 260,000 distinct CDR3 sequences, roughly a quarter seen once. Sequenced material: PBMCs, mostly from graft donor cells, taken 360 days after TCRalphabeta/CD19-depleted stem cell transplant. The source is a female patient under 10 years old who had a stem cell transplant for congenital amegakaryocytic thrombocytopenia, so the T cells may come from the graft donor.

In its sample, this clonotype was seen once. The J gene is TRBJ2-3, the V gene TRBV4-3; the D call may be TRBD1 or TRBD2 (7 bases each). The CDR3 sequence is 16 residues long. CDR1 is LGHNA and CDR2 is YSLEER in the germline V gene. Trimming pared 6 bases from V and 2 bases from J, leaving 18 bases between. The CDR3 coding sequence is TGCGCCAGCAGGGGAGGGGTGACAGGGTACACAGATACGCAGTATTTT. It translates to CASRGGVTGYTDTQYF.

This clonotype was observed many times. The V and J genes are TRBV28 and TRBJ2-3; TRBD2 matches 8 bases. J gave up 3 bases and V 6 bases, and 8 bases lay outside the gene matches. This CDR3 has 15 amino acids. Germline CDR1 and CDR2: MDHEN and SYDVKM. The CDR3 sequence: CASSTTSEVTDTQYF. CDR3 nucleotides: TGTGCCAGCAGCACGACTAGCGAGGTGACAGATACGCAGTATTTT.

This clonotype was counted between two and nine times. This chain joins TRBV19 and TRBJ1-1, with 10 positions matching TRBD1. V trimming: 8 bases; J trimming: 4 bases; junction bases outside the gene matches: 4. The CDR3 spans 13 residues. Germline values: CDR1 LNHDA, CDR2 SQIVND (reference sequence). CDR3 bases: TGTGCCAGTTGGGACAGGGGTGCCACTGAAGCTTTCTTT. This gives the protein CASWDRGATEAFF.

The V and J genes are TRBV28 and TRBJ2-1, with 14 nucleotides matching TRBD2. From germline, CDR1 is MDHEN and CDR2 SYDVKM. Trimming took 6 bases from V and 4 from J; bases not matched to a gene: 8. The CDR3 contains 17 residues. This CDR3 reads CASRSPGLAGGYNEQFF. CDR3 bases: TGTGCCAGCAGATCCCCCGGACTAGCGGGGGGATACAATGAGCAGTTCTTC.

The chain employs TRBV29-1 and TRBJ2-7; D is unclear. This CDR3 region has 12 residues. From germline, CDR1 is SQVTM and CDR2 ANQGSEA. V was cut by 3 bases and J by 2 bases, with 8 bases left in between. CDR3 loop: CSVEVHTYEQYF. CDR3 DNA: TGCAGCGTTGAGGTACATACCTACGAGCAGTACTTC.

This clonotype was recorded many times. V is TRBV4-1 and J is TRBJ1-3; D remains ambiguous. Germline assignment: CDR1 MGHRA and CDR2 YSYEKL. The V end was cut by 1 base, the J end by 0 bases, with 7 bases between. This CDR3 has 15 amino acids. CDR3 DNA sequence: TGCGCCAGCAGCCAAGGGACCGTCTCTGGAAACACCATATATTTT. Protein sequence: CASSQGTVSGNTIYF.

The CDR3 protein is CASSLTNSYEQYF. As DNA, the CDR3 is TGTGCCAGCAGTTTAACTAACTCCTACGAGCAGTACTTC. This chain links TRBV27 with TRBJ2-7; unclear D gene. V lost 2 bases and J 0 bases, leaving 5 bases between the germline ends. The CDR3 totals 13 residues. Germline V CDR1 and CDR2: MNHEY, SMNVEV (reference sequence).

There are a few counts of this clonotype. The rearrangement joins TRBV28 to TRBJ2-7; 8 bases align to TRBD2. V lost 4 bases and J lost 3; bases outside the gene matches: 8. Germline V gene data show CDR1 as MDHEN and CDR2 as SYDVKM. The CDR3 length is 15 residues. The CDR3 protein is CASSYGSSGFYEQYF. The CDR3 region has the DNA TGTGCCAGCAGTTATGGGTCTAGCGGGTTCTACGAGCAGTACTTC. Together with reference TRBV28 and TRBJ2-7, the CDR3 gives the full variable domain: DVKVTQSSRYLVKRTGEKVFLECVQDMDHENMFWYRQDPGLGLRLIYFSYDVKMKEKGDIPEGYSVSREKKERFSLILESASTNQTSMYLCASSYGSSGFYEQYFGPGTRLTVT.

This clonotype was found a few times. This chain connects TRBV12-3 or TRBV12-4 to TRBJ2-1; D remains unclear. This CDR3 is 13 amino acids long. The V end was cut by 3 bases, the J end by 4 bases, with 7 bases between. In nucleotides, the CDR3 is TGTGCCAGCAGTTTTTCTGTGTACAATGAGCAGTTCTTC. Residues: CASSFSVYNEQFF.

The V and J genes are TRBV5-1 and TRBJ2-3, with TRBD2 as a possible D gene (6 bases). With 0 bases removed from V and 6 bases from J, the gap between germline ends came to 17 bases. The CDR3 spans 16 residues. The germline V gene encodes CDR1 SGHRS and CDR2 YFSETQ. The CDR3 DNA sequence: TGCGCCAGCAGCTTGGGACGGCGGGGAAGTGGGGATACGCAGTATTTT. It encodes CASSLGRRGSGDTQYF.

The rearrangement joins TRBV6-2 or TRBV6-3 to TRBJ2-7; a weak D match, TRBD2 (6 bases). Trimming left V 0 bases short and J 12 bases short, with 30 bases between. Per germline, CDR1 MNHEY and CDR2 SVGEGT. The CDR3 is 18 residues long. CDR3 residues: CASSYSINPAGIYDYAYF. CDR3 DNA: TGTGCCAGCAGTTACTCGATTAATCCGGCGGGAATATACGATTACGCGTACTTC.

This clonotype was recorded at least ten times. The chain combines TRBV5-1 with TRBJ2-7; a possible D gene is TRBD1 (6 bases). The CDR3 has 16 residues. Trimming removed 0 bases at V and 3 bases at J, with 16 bases between. Germline CDR1 and CDR2: SGHRS and YFSETQ. The CDR3 nucleotides read TGCGCCAGCAGCTTGGAGGACACAGGGAGTGGCTACGAGCAGTACTTC. Protein product: CASSLEDTGSGYEQYF. Using reference TRBV5-1 and TRBJ2-7 for the parts outside the CDR3, the full variable domain is KAGVTQTPRYLIKTRGQQVTLSCSPISGHRSVSWYQQTPGQGLQFLFEYFSETQRNKGNFPGRFSGRQFSNSRSEMNVSTLELGDSALYLCASSLEDTGSGYEQYFGPGTRLTVT.

This clonotype was seen a handful of times. The chain couples TRBV5-1 to TRBJ2-7, with a weak D call TRBD1 (5 bases). CDR1 and CDR2 from the germline V gene are SGHRS and YFSETQ. The CDR3 is 14 amino acids. Deletions cut 2 bases from V and 4 bases from J, with 13 bases between. CDR3 sequence reads: CASSFVDRSYEQYF. The CDR3 nucleotides read TGCGCCAGCAGCTTTGTAGACAGATCTTACGAGCAGTACTTC.

V gene TRBV7-2 combines with J gene TRBJ2-1, with D perhaps TRBD2 (5 bases). Germline CDR1 and CDR2: SGHTA and FQGNSA. V was cut by 5 bases and J by 8 bases, with 19 bases left in between. This CDR3 has 15 residues. CDR3 amino acids: CASSPRTARGDEQFF. The CDR3 DNA reads TGTGCCAGCAGCCCGCGGACCGCCCGGGGTGATGAGCAGTTCTTC.

Comment on this clonotype: One base away lies a much larger clone, so this may be a sequencing read error. The CDR3 reads CASSPSRAANGELFF. The CDR3 DNA sequence: TGCGCCAGCAGCCCCTCTAGGGCGGCCAACGGGGAGCTGTTTTTT. The rearrangement links TRBV4-1 to TRBJ2-2; D uncertain. The V end was cut by 4 bases, the J end by 7 bases, with 16 bases between. CDR3 size: 15 residues. Looked up from germline, CDR1 is MGHRA and CDR2 is YSYEKL.

This clonotype was recorded at least ten times. CDR3 region: CASSLTDNQPQHF. The CDR3 DNA is TGTGCCAGCAGTCTGACCGACAATCAGCCCCAGCATTTT. J is TRBJ1-5 and V is TRBV3-1, with unresolved D. Deletions cut 6 bases from V and 3 bases from J, with 9 bases between. Germline lookup yields CDR1 LGHDT and CDR2 YNNKEL (reference sequence). This CDR3 is built from 13 residues.

This clonotype was seen only a few times. The chain recombines TRBV3-1 with TRBJ1-5; possible D gene TRBD1, 5 bases. Germline V CDR1 and CDR2: LGHDT, YNNKEL (reference sequence). The CDR3 runs 14 residues. The ends were cut back, 2 bases at V and 8 bases at J, with 13 bases in the middle. The CDR3 reads CASSQTSQGEPQHF. The CDR3 DNA is TGTGCCAGCAGCCAAACTTCTCAGGGCGAGCCCCAGCATTTT.

This clonotype was counted a few times. J is TRBJ2-1 and V is TRBV2; tentative D call: TRBD2 (6 bases). CDR1 is SNHLY, CDR2 FYNNEI, per germline. V was pared by 0 bases and J by 7 bases, with 13 bases between. The CDR3 has 15 residues. The CDR3 region is CASSEATLARNEQFF. For the CDR3, the DNA is TGTGCCAGCAGTGAAGCTACCCTAGCGCGGAATGAGCAGTTCTTC.

The J gene is TRBJ2-3, the V gene TRBV5-1; TRBD2 aligns across 8 bases. With V trimmed by 5 bases and J by 0 bases, 8 bases remained unmatched. This CDR3 comprises 16 residues. CDR1 and CDR2 from the germline V gene are SGHRS and YFSETQ. CDR3 region: CASRYPGLESTDTQYF. The CDR3 nucleotides are TGCGCCAGCAGATACCCGGGACTAGAAAGCACAGATACGCAGTATTTT.

The chain uses TRBV10-3 and TRBJ1-1, with D perhaps TRBD1 (5 bases). Germline V gene data show CDR1 as ENHRY and CDR2 as SYGVKD. V lost 0 bases to trimming and J lost 2 bases, with 13 bases between them. This CDR3 contains 16 residues. CDR3 amino acids: CAISESPPDTNTEAFF. In nucleotides, the CDR3 is TGTGCCATCAGTGAGTCCCCCCCGGACACTAACACTGAAGCTTTCTTT.

The rearrangement uses TRBV20-1 and TRBJ2-1; 12 bases fit TRBD2. Germline CDR1 and CDR2: DFQATT and SNEGSKA (reference sequence). Unmatched junction bases numbered 12, after V lost 3 bases and J lost 0 bases. The CDR3 covers 19 residues. CDR3 loop: CSASRQKKTSGSSYNEQFF. The CDR3 bases are TGCAGTGCTAGCCGACAAAAAAAGACTAGCGGGAGCTCCTACAATGAGCAGTTCTTC.

In its sample, this clonotype was seen a few times. V is TRBV19 and J is TRBJ2-1; 12 bases match TRBD2. The germline gives CDR1 LNHDA, CDR2 SQIVND (reference sequence). The CDR3 has 15 residues. V gave up 7 bases and J gave up 7 bases; unmatched junction bases: 8. CDR3 sequence: CASTPSGLAGNEQFF. In DNA form, the CDR3 reads TGTGCCAGTACCCCAAGTGGACTAGCGGGGAATGAGCAGTTCTTC.

This clonotype was seen a few times. V is TRBV10-3 and J is TRBJ1-1, with a weak D call TRBD1 (5 bases). The CDR3 is made up of 15 amino acids. V was pared by 6 bases and J by 4 bases, with 18 bases between. CDR1 and CDR2 from the germline V gene are ENHRY and SYGVKD. Here the CDR3 DNA reads TGTGCCATCAGCCATCCTTGGGGGGATATCACTGAAGCTTTCTTT. As protein: CAISHPWGDITEAFF.

A few counts support this clonotype. This chain links TRBV28 with TRBJ2-1, with a possible D match to TRBD2 (7 bases). V was shortened by 3 bases and J by 4 bases, with 13 bases between the two germline ends. The length of the CDR3 is 15 residues. Germline CDR1 is MDHEN and CDR2 is SYDVKM. CDR3 in amino acids: CASSFDGGLYNEQFF. For the CDR3, the DNA is TGTGCCAGCAGTTTTGACGGGGGGCTATACAATGAGCAGTTCTTC.

This clonotype was counted a single time. The chain couples TRBV7-9 to TRBJ2-7; 7 nucleotides line up with TRBD2. The CDR3 covers 16 residues. V was pared by 5 bases and J by 2 bases, with 12 bases of the junction left unmatched. Germline values: CDR1 SEHNR, CDR2 FQNEAQ (reference sequence). In DNA, the CDR3 is TGTGCCAGCAGCCTGCACTGGGGGGGAGGCCCCTACGAGCAGTACTTC. Encoded protein: CASSLHWGGGPYEQYF.

The chain links TRBV6-5 to TRBJ1-2; 8 bases are a match to TRBD1. Germline V gene lookup returns CDR1 MNHEY and CDR2 SVGAGI. The V and J ends lost 6 bases and 4 bases, in that order; junction bases with no gene match: 7. This CDR3 is 14 amino acids long. The CDR3 nucleotides read TGTGCCAGCAGCTATATCGACAGGGGCTATGGCTACACCTTC. It yields the protein CASSYIDRGYGYTF.

CDR3 loop: CASSPRQGGNEQFF. The CDR3 DNA is TGTGCCAGCAGCCCGCGACAGGGGGGAAATGAGCAGTTCTTC. The rearrangement links TRBV7-2 to TRBJ2-1; 9 nucleotides line up with TRBD1. Germline CDR1 is SGHTA and CDR2 is FQGNSA. After removal of 5 bases from V and 7 bases from J, the junction contained 6 bases not matched to a gene. The CDR3 length is 14 residues.

This clonotype was found a few times. This chain joins TRBV20-1 and TRBJ2-7; D could derive from TRBD1 or TRBD2 (5 bases each). In germline, CDR1 is DFQATT, CDR2 SNEGSKA (reference sequence). This CDR3 has 13 amino acids. V was cut by 1 base and J by 3 bases, with 10 bases left in between. CDR3 bases: TGCAGTGCTAGAGGGGACGCCGACTACGAGCAGTACTTC. It translates to CSARGDADYEQYF.

Only a few counts were recorded for this clonotype. The chain uses TRBV2 and TRBJ1-4; D is ambiguous. CDR3 size: 12 residues. Trimming left V 7 bases short and J 6 bases short, with 9 bases between. CDR1 and CDR2 from the germline V gene are SNHLY and FYNNEI. CDR3 in DNA: TGTGCCAGCACCTACCTGGATGAAAAACTGTTTTTT. Residues: CASTYLDEKLFF.

V gene TRBV4-3 combines with J gene TRBJ1-1, with 8 bases matching TRBD1. The CDR3 sequence is 16 residues long. Germline loops: CDR1 LGHNA, CDR2 YSLEER. After removal of 2 bases from V and 0 bases from J, the junction contained 5 bases not matched to a gene. CDR3 region: CASSQFWTGLNTEAFF. DNA for the CDR3: TGCGCCAGCAGCCAATTTTGGACAGGGTTGAACACTGAAGCTTTCTTT.